This T cell receptor beta chain was identified during a study of T-cell memory formation after mild COVID-19. Study overall: There were largely donor-specific TCR clusters.

The V end was cut by 7 bases, the J end by 0 bases, with 12 bases between. CDR3 length: 13 residues. Per the germline V gene, CDR1 is DFQATT and CDR2 is SNEGSKA (reference sequence). Whole-study findings and limits: Later expanders leaned CD4+, whereas day 15 to 85 contracting clones were balanced CD4/CD8. Nothing confirmed that second-wave clones peaking on day 37 were specific for SARS-CoV-2. Mainly CM and EM harbored the contracting CD4+ clones; mainly EMRA harbored the CD8+ ones.

This clonotype was observed a few times. Its specificity is not known. One entry per CDR3 protein results from TCRdb running MiXCR on the 5' RACE reads. The sample lists a few hundred thousand distinct CDR3 sequences; roughly 14% were seen once. The chain is built from TRBV20-1 and TRBJ2-5, with TRBD1 as a possible D gene (6 bases). What was sequenced was PBMCs or a T cell subset sorted from them (not recorded which). The clonotype comes from a man between 18 and 35 years old who had mild COVID-19 (a few samples of this study predate the infection). Cell type and time point are not known. CDR3 sequence: CSGRQGYQETQYF. CDR3 nucleotide sequence: TGCAGTGGGAGGCAGGGGTACCAAGAGACCCAGTACTTC.